A single T cell receptor beta chain is shown here with its context. The sample belongs to a study of OX40 agonist ivuxolimab in advanced cancers. Whole-study context: Participants averaged about 66 years of age (range roughly 20 to 90) and were 75% to 90% male.

Looked up from germline, CDR1 is WNHNN and CDR2 is SYGVQD (reference sequence). V dropped 4 bases and J dropped 1 base, with 10 bases sitting between them. CDR3 length: 14 amino acids. Method: immunoSEQ multiplex PCR; TCRdb's copy keeps in-frame clones and lacks some. The sample gives thousands of clones, 84% of which show up once; 20% to 30% is in the top ten. This clonotype was obtained from an adult with an advanced solid tumor such as melanoma, head and neck, liver or kidney cancer. The input for sequencing was CD4+ or CD8+ T cells sorted from blood, taken in a trial of the OX40 agonist ivuxolimab. The chain recombines TRBV10-1 with TRBJ1-1, with TRBD1 as a possible D gene (6 bases). The CDR3 protein is CASSATGSNTEAFF. As DNA, the CDR3 is TGCGCCAGCAGTGCGACAGGATCGAACACTGAAGCTTTCTTT.